Listed here are 25 T cell receptor beta chains from one sample, sequenced in a study of cytomegalovirus exposure and HLA in healthy donors. The PCR made use of 60 Vbeta and 13 Jbeta primers. This table comes from immunoSEQ multiplex PCR, and its TCRdb copy is limited to in-frame clones, with some not included. Of over 150,000 clones listed, 80% to 90% are singletons. Source material: PBMCs. These receptors were collected from a woman aged 18-29 years in good health and CMV-seronegative.

The chain couples TRBV5-5 to TRBJ1-1, with D tentatively TRBD1 (5 bases). The germline CDR1 and CDR2 sequences are SGHKS and YYEKEE (reference sequence). This CDR3 is 13 amino acids long. Trimming left V 5 bases short and J 5 bases short, with 13 bases between. The CDR3 DNA sequence: TGTGCCAGCAGATCAGGGTATATTACTGAAGCTTTCTTT. It translates to CASRSGYITEAFF.

DNA of the CDR3: TGTGCCAGCAGCTCGGGAGGAGAAGGGATCGACGAGCAGTACTTC. Its protein is CASSSGGEGIDEQYF. The chain joins TRBV21-1 to TRBJ2-5; the table's D call TRBD2 went unverified against the DNA. The J call may be faulty, since TRBJ2-7 better matches the DNA end. TRBV21-1 is flagged as a pseudogene. The CDR3 totals 15 residues.

In DNA form, the CDR3 reads TGTGCCAGCAGCTCTTACATCAGCTATGGCTACACCTTC. Protein product: CASSSYISYGYTF. The chain employs TRBV7-2 and TRBJ1-2, with D uncertain. Germline CDR1 is SGHTA and CDR2 is FQGNSA. V was cut by 4 bases and J by 4 bases, with 10 bases left in between. The CDR3 covers 13 residues.

The chain recombines TRBV2 with TRBJ1-3; perhaps TRBD1 as D (5 bases). CDR3 length: 15 residues. In germline, CDR1 is SNHLY, CDR2 FYNNEI. V lost 2 bases and J lost 0, with 8 bases in between. The CDR3 region is CASSEQGISGNTIYF. CDR3 bases: TGTGCCAGCAGTGAACAGGGAATCTCTGGAAACACCATATATTTT.

This clone was observed once. V usage is TRBV5-4 and J usage is TRBJ2-7; TRBD2 is a possible D gene (5 bases). CDR1 SGHNT and CDR2 YYREEE come from the germline V gene (reference sequence). CDR3 length equals 16 residues. V was cut by 0 bases and J by 2 bases, with 15 bases left in between. The CDR3 nucleotides read TGTGCCAGCAGCTTGGCCTTGGGTGGAGGAGCCTACGAGCAGTACTTC. This sequence encodes CASSLALGGGAYEQYF.

This clone was seen a few times. This chain uses TRBV9 with TRBJ2-7; 12 nucleotides line up with TRBD2. CDR3 length equals 17 residues. Germline V CDR1 and CDR2: SGDLS, YYNGEE. V shed 0 bases and J 0 bases; nucleotides not matched to a gene: 4. This chain's CDR3 is CASSVGLAGDLSYEQYF. The DNA of the CDR3 is TGTGCCAGCAGCGTAGGACTAGCGGGGGACCTCTCCTACGAGCAGTACTTC.

The chain is built from TRBV18 and TRBJ1-1; 7 nucleotides line up with TRBD1. With V trimmed by 5 bases and J by 4 bases, 10 bases remained unmatched. CDR1 KGHSH and CDR2 LQKENI come from the germline V gene. This CDR3 has 15 residues. CDR3 DNA sequence: TGTGCCAGCTCATCGATCCCGGGACAGACCACTGAAGCTTTCTTT. Its protein product is CASSSIPGQTTEAFF.

This chain joins TRBV29-1 and TRBJ1-4; no reliable D call. Trimming removed 4 bases at V and 4 bases at J, with 13 bases between. The CDR3 runs to 14 residues. Germline V gives CDR1 SQVTM, CDR2 ANQGSEA. CDR3 DNA sequence: TGCAGCGTTGCAGGCGGGGTTGGTAATGAAAAACTGTTTTTT. This gives the protein CSVAGGVGNEKLFF.

The V gene is TRBV27, the J gene TRBJ2-3; 7 bases fit TRBD1. This CDR3 is built from 15 residues. The germline V gene encodes CDR1 MNHEY and CDR2 SMNVEV (reference sequence). V gave up 2 bases and J gave up 3 bases; unmatched junction bases: 5. The CDR3 loop is CASSLGGRGTDTQYF. CDR3 sequence (DNA): TGTGCCAGCAGTTTAGGGGGCAGGGGGACAGATACGCAGTATTTT.

The chain joins TRBV11-3 to TRBJ2-1; possible D gene TRBD1, 5 bases. V dropped 2 bases and J dropped 10 bases, with 15 bases sitting between them. From germline, CDR1 is SGHNT and CDR2 YENEEA. The CDR3 is 14 residues long. The CDR3: CASSLSSGMYEQFF. Written as DNA, the CDR3 is TGTGCCAGCAGCTTAAGTTCAGGGATGTACGAGCAGTTCTTC.

This clone was observed a handful of times. The V and J genes are TRBV27 and TRBJ2-7; maybe TRBD2 (6 bases). The V and J ends lost 5 bases and 4 bases respectively, with 18 bases between them. Germline loops: CDR1 MNHEY, CDR2 SMNVEV (reference sequence). The CDR3 is 15 amino acids. The CDR3 nucleotides are TGTGCCAGCAGTATACTAGCACGGGAAAGATACGAGCAGTACTTC. Translated: CASSILARERYEQYF.

V gene TRBV11-2 combines with J gene TRBJ2-1, with D maybe TRBD2 (6 bases). Germline CDR1 and CDR2: SGHAT and FQNNGV. The germline V and J ends were trimmed by 2 bases and 2 bases, with 10 bases remaining between them. The CDR3 has 15 amino acids. CDR3 protein: CASSLLRGPYNEQFF. DNA for the CDR3: TGTGCCAGCAGCTTACTGCGGGGCCCCTACAATGAGCAGTTCTTC. Combining the CDR3 with reference TRBV11-2 and TRBJ2-1 gives the whole variable domain EAGVAQSPRYKIIEKRQSVAFWCNPISGHATLYWYQQILGQGPKLLIQFQNNGVVDDSQLPKDRFSAERLKGVDSTLKIQPAKLEDSAVYLCASSLLRGPYNEQFFGPGTRLTVL.

The V and J genes are TRBV27 and TRBJ1-1; D might be TRBD1 (6 bases). V gave up 4 bases and J gave up 1 base, with 10 bases separating them. The CDR3 consists of 14 residues. Germline assignment: CDR1 MNHEY and CDR2 SMNVEV (reference sequence). CDR3 DNA: TGTGCCAGCAGTTACCGGACAGCGAACACTGAAGCTTTCTTT. It encodes CASSYRTANTEAFF.

The chain has TRBV20-1 and TRBJ1-2; possible D gene TRBD1, 6 bases. Germline CDR1 is DFQATT and CDR2 is SNEGSKA (reference sequence). The CDR3 contains 11 residues. Trimming shortened V by 8 bases and J by 4 bases, and 11 bases separated the two germline ends. CDR3 sequence: CSLRGGYGYTF. CDR3 in DNA: TGCAGTTTAAGGGGGGGCTATGGCTACACCTTC.

The CDR3 DNA reads TGTGCCAGCAGCGTGGGGGGGAGCGAACCCTCCTATGGCTACACCTTC. It is translated as CASSVGGSEPSYGYTF. The chain carries TRBV9 and TRBJ1-2, with D perhaps TRBD1 (5 bases). This CDR3 is built from 16 residues. Germline V gives CDR1 SGDLS, CDR2 YYNGEE. V lost 2 bases, J lost 4 bases, and 18 bases lay in between.

The gene calls are TRBV10-2 and TRBJ2-5; TRBD1 agrees at 9 bases. Gene TRBJ2-7 matches the end of the DNA better, so the J call may be wrong. The CDR3 is 17 amino acids. The V gene's germline CDR1 is WSHSY and CDR2 SAAADI. The CDR3 DNA reads TGCGCCAGCAGTGACACCTCGGGACAGGGAATTTCCTACGAGCAGTACTTC. Protein product: CASSDTSGQGISYEQYF.

The chain recombines TRBV6-5 with TRBJ2-2; a weak D match, TRBD2 (6 bases). The V gene lost 0 bases and the J gene lost 6 bases, with 14 bases spanning the gap. CDR3 length: 16 residues. The germline CDR1 and CDR2 sequences are MNHEY and SVGAGI. The DNA of the CDR3 is TGTGCCAGCAGTTACTCGAGACGGGGAGGCGCCGGGGAGCTGTTTTTT. Amino acid sequence: CASSYSRRGGAGELFF.

This clone was recorded once. Germline and junction disagree at one end, which may indicate a read error. In the same sample, other DNA sequences code for this CDR3. This sequence joins TRBV5-1 and TRBJ1-5; tentative D call: TRBD1 (5 bases). CDR1 and CDR2 (germline): SGHRS, YFSETQ. The CDR3 spans 16 residues. The CDR3 DNA sequence: TGCGCTAGCAGCTTGGGGGGGGTTTTTGGCAATCAGCCCCAGCATTTT. The encoded protein is CASSLGGVFGNQPQHF. The entire variable domain, with the rest obtained from reference TRBV5-1 and TRBJ1-5, is as follows: KAGVTQTPRYLIKTRGQQVTLSCSPISGHRSVSWYQQTPGQGLQFLFEYFSETQRNKGNFPGRFSGRQFSNSRSEMNVSTLELGDSALYLCASSLGGVFGNQPQHFGDGTRLSIL.

The chain employs TRBV5-1 and TRBJ2-7; 8 bases align to TRBD2. The J segment lost 5 bases and the V segment lost 1 base, leaving 5 bases of the junction unmatched. This CDR3 comprises 14 residues. Germline CDR1 is SGHRS and CDR2 is YFSETQ. Here the CDR3 reads CASSLKLAVDEQYF. CDR3 coding DNA: TGCGCCAGCAGCTTGAAACTAGCGGTGGACGAGCAGTACTTC.

This sequence joins TRBV9 and TRBJ1-2; TRBD1 might be the D (6 bases). Germline CDR1 and CDR2: SGDLS and YYNGEE. There are 13 residues in the CDR3. The germline V and J ends were trimmed by 5 bases and 4 bases, with 12 bases remaining between them. The CDR3 DNA reads as TGTGCCAGCAGTCCAGGGGACGGCTATGGCTACACCTTC. This translates into CASSPGDGYGYTF.

This chain connects TRBV7-6 to TRBJ2-1, with TRBD1 matching over 9 bases. V lost 4 bases to trimming and J lost 8 bases; unmatched junction nucleotides: 15. Germline values: CDR1 SGHVS, CDR2 FNYEAQ. The CDR3 length is 17 residues. The CDR3 DNA reads TGTGCCAGCAGCTCCGGGATAACAGGGGGCCAGCGCGATGAGCAGTTCTTC. Translating it yields CASSSGITGGQRDEQFF. Full variable domain (missing parts from reference TRBV7-6 and TRBJ2-1): GAGVSQSPRYKVTKRGQDVALRCDPISGHVSLYWYRQALGQGPEFLTYFNYEAQQDKSGLPNDRFSAERPEGSISTLTIQRTEQRDSAMYRCASSSGITGGQRDEQFFGPGTRLTVL.

V gene TRBV5-1 combines with J gene TRBJ1-1; TRBD1 is a possible D gene (5 bases). The ends were cut back, 4 bases at V and 1 base at J, with 14 bases in the middle. CDR1 and CDR2 (germline): SGHRS, YFSETQ. The CDR3 loop spans 15 amino acids. The CDR3, as DNA: TGCGCCAGCAGCGGCACGTCGGGGGGGAACACTGAAGCTTTCTTT. As protein: CASSGTSGGNTEAFF.

J is TRBJ2-7 and V is TRBV11-3, with D uncertain. Trimming shortened V by 0 bases and J by 0 bases, and 9 bases separated the two germline ends. This CDR3 contains 15 residues. Germline-derived CDR1 and CDR2 are SGHNT and YENEEA. This CDR3 reads CASSLDHGNSYEQYF. CDR3 coding DNA: TGTGCCAGCAGCTTAGATCATGGCAACTCCTACGAGCAGTACTTC.

The chain employs TRBV4-1 and TRBJ1-1, with D hard to call. V was shortened by 1 base and J by 0 bases, with 15 bases between the two germline ends. CDR3 length equals 17 residues. The germline gives CDR1 MGHRA, CDR2 YSYEKL. The CDR3 DNA reads TGCGCCAGCAGCCAAGTCGAGGGAGGGTTGATGAACACTGAAGCTTTCTTT. It specifies CASSQVEGGLMNTEAFF.

The CDR3 nucleotides read TGTGCCAGCAGCCGGAGTGGTATGAACACTGAAGCTTTCTTT. This encodes CASSRSGMNTEAFF. The chain is built from TRBV14 and TRBJ1-1; no firm D call. The CDR3 runs to 14 residues. Per germline, CDR1 SGHDN and CDR2 FVKESK. V was shortened by 4 bases and J by 0 bases, with 9 bases between the two germline ends. Filled out from reference TRBV14 and TRBJ1-1, the complete variable domain reads EAGVTQFPSHSVIEKGQTVTLRCDPISGHDNLYWYRRVMGKEIKFLLHFVKESKQDESGMPNNRFLAERTGGTYSTLKVQPAELEDSGVYFCASSRSGMNTEAFFGQGTRLTVV.